These 9 T cell receptor beta chains came from one sample sequenced in a study of early T cells in non-severe SARS-CoV-2 infection. MiXCR was run by TCRdb on the 5' RACE reads, yielding one entry per CDR3 protein. The sample has about 110,000 distinct CDR3 sequences, around 10% seen once. Specimen: whole blood. The receptors derive from an adult who was a healthcare worker with PCR-confirmed SARS-CoV-2 infection or an uninfected control (not recorded which).

The chain links TRBV27 to TRBJ1-6; D is unclear. Germline CDR1 and CDR2: MNHEY and SMNVEV (reference sequence). The CDR3 covers 13 residues. V was pared by 4 bases and J by 9 bases, with 10 bases between. The CDR3 nucleotides are TGTGCCAGCAGTTCTCGAGGTTTTTCACCCCTCCACTTT. It specifies CASSSRGFSPLHF.

The chain has TRBV10-2 and TRBJ2-7; tentatively, D is TRBD2 (6 bases). This CDR3 contains 15 residues. V lost 3 bases, J lost 0 bases, and 12 bases lay in between. Germline-derived CDR1 and CDR2 are WSHSY and SAAADI. Written as DNA, the CDR3 is TGCGCCAGCAGTGAACCGGGACTCCCCTCCTACGAGCAGTACTTC. Its translation: CASSEPGLPSYEQYF.

This clonotype was seen only a few times. The CDR3 region is CASSGGVRNIQYF. As DNA, the CDR3 is TGTGCCAGCAGCGGGGGAGTTAGAAACATTCAGTACTTC. This sequence joins TRBV6-5 and TRBJ2-4, with D possibly matching TRBD2 (6 bases). CDR1 and CDR2 (germline): MNHEY, SVGAGI. CDR3 length equals 13 residues. Trimming shortened V by 6 bases and J by 6 bases, and 12 bases separated the two germline ends.

This clonotype turned up a few times. The chain couples TRBV27 to TRBJ2-7; possibly TRBD1 or TRBD2 for D (7 bases each). Germline V gene lookup returns CDR1 MNHEY and CDR2 SMNVEV (reference sequence). Trimming removed 6 bases from V and 1 base from J, with 16 bases in between. This CDR3 contains 15 residues. CDR3 nucleotide sequence: TGTGCCAGCAGGCAGGGGGAGGGCGTATCCTACGAGCAGTACTTC. Its protein product is CASRQGEGVSYEQYF.

V usage is TRBV4-2 and J usage is TRBJ1-5, with TRBD1 matching over 7 bases. Germline CDR1 and CDR2: LGHNA and YNFKEQ. The CDR3 has 14 amino acids. The ends lost 4 bases at V and 4 bases at J; junction bases unmatched: 4. The DNA of the CDR3 is TGTGCCAGCAGCCGAGGGGGCGGAAATCAGCCCCAGCATTTT. Translated: CASSRGGGNQPQHF.

This clonotype has just a few counts. The chain carries TRBV29-1 and TRBJ2-7; D not resolved. The CDR3 spans 12 residues. The germline CDR1 and CDR2 sequences are SQVTM and ANQGSEA. Trimming left V 4 bases short and J 1 base short, with 8 bases between. The CDR3 DNA sequence: TGCAGCGTTGCCAAGGGATCCTACGAGCAGTACTTC. This sequence encodes CSVAKGSYEQYF.

This clonotype was seen at least ten times. The chain is built from TRBV7-9 and TRBJ1-5; D unclear. This CDR3 is 13 amino acids long. Germline loops: CDR1 SEHNR, CDR2 FQNEAQ (reference sequence). V lost 5 bases to trimming and J lost 1 base, with 6 bases between them. The CDR3 DNA reads as TGTGCCAGCAGCCCCGACAGCAATCAGCCCCAGCATTTT. This sequence encodes CASSPDSNQPQHF.

This clonotype was seen more than once but under ten times. The chain recombines TRBV28 with TRBJ2-7; D is possibly TRBD2 (6 bases). The CDR3 totals 14 residues. Germline CDR1 and CDR2: MDHEN and SYDVKM. Trimming removed 7 bases at V and 1 base at J, with 14 bases between. For the CDR3, the DNA is TGTGCCAGCATTAGCGGCCCGTGGTCCTACGAGCAGTACTTC. This encodes CASISGPWSYEQYF. The full variable domain, with the rest looked up from reference TRBV28 and TRBJ2-7, is DVKVTQSSRYLVKRTGEKVFLECVQDMDHENMFWYRQDPGLGLRLIYFSYDVKMKEKGDIPEGYSVSREKKERFSLILESASTNQTSMYLCASISGPWSYEQYFGPGTRLTVT.

This clonotype was seen at least ten times. The V and J genes are TRBV28 and TRBJ2-7; 9 bases are a match to TRBD2. The length of the CDR3 is 16 residues. V lost 2 bases to trimming and J lost 6 bases; unmatched junction nucleotides: 11. Germline V gene data show CDR1 as MDHEN and CDR2 as SYDVKM. For the CDR3, the DNA is TGTGCCAGCAGTTTACATCTGGGGCGGGAGGGCGCCGAGCAGTACTTC. Translated: CASSLHLGREGAEQYF.